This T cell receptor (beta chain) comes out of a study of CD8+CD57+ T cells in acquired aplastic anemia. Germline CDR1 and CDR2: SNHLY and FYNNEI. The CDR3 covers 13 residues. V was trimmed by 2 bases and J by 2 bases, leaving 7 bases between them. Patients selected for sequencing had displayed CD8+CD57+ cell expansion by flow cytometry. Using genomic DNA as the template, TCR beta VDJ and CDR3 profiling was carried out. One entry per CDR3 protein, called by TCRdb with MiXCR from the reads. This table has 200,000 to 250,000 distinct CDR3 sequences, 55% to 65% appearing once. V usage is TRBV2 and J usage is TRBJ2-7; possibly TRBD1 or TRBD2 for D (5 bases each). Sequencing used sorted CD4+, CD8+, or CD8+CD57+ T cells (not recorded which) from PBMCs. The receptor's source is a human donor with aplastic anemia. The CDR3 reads CASSERGAYEQYF. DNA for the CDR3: TGTGCCAGCAGTGAAAGAGGGGCCTACGAGCAGTACTTC.